These T cell receptor beta chains were read from a single sample in a study of shared clonotypes between healthy human individuals. Produced via immunoSEQ multiplex PCR; TCRdb's table is partial and in-frame only. In the table there are a few million clones, around 92% of which are singletons. The sample taken for sequencing was naive CD4+ T cells from PBMCs. Receptors were obtained from a man younger than 35 in good health. Some clones in this sample may be carry-over from other donors' samples. Each CDR3 is given without its conserved first and last residue. The D gene is left open where the match is weak.

j_call | v_call | d_call | cdr3_aa
TRBJ1-2 | TRBV5-6 | . | ASSLDDRNYGYT
TRBJ1-1 | TRBV5-1 | TRBD1 | ASSLEGARNTEAF
TRBJ2-1 | TRBV29-1 | . | SVDWGSDEQF
TRBJ1-2 | TRBV7-9 | TRBD1 | ASSWGGGTGRANYGYT
TRBJ2-4 | TRBV6-1 | . | ASSEYVGADKNIQY
TRBJ2-7 | TRBV27 | TRBD2 | ASSPERGRAYEQY
TRBJ1-2 | TRBV2 | . | ASYPEGGYGYT
TRBJ2-3 | TRBV6-1 | . | ASNRLAGDTQY
TRBJ2-7 | TRBV18 | TRBD1 | ASSPETGGRYEQY
TRBJ1-3 | TRBV6-5 | . | ASSYVGLGGNTIY
TRBJ1-5 | TRBV18 | . | ASSHGVRGSNQPQH
TRBJ2-7 | TRBV7-9 | . | ASSLTVPSSPYEQY
TRBJ2-1 | TRBV4-1 | . | ASSQGAGLVPNEQF
TRBJ2-1 | TRBV28 | . | ASIWSGSYNEQF
TRBJ1-5 | TRBV28 | TRBD1 | ASLRDRPSRAQH
TRBJ1-1 | TRBV7-6 | . | ASSLVGGNTEAF
TRBJ1-1 | TRBV12-5 | . | ASGLMWIEDPGVPEAF
TRBJ2-3 | TRBV29-1 | . | SVSGTPTDTQY
TRBJ2-5 | TRBV5-1 | . | ASSLGSAGETQY
TRBJ1-2 | TRBV9 | . | ASSVLAGNYGYT
TRBJ1-1 | TRBV28 | . | ASSFPRVGGWTEAF
TRBJ2-3 | TRBV6-1 | . | ASSVGVDTQY
TRBJ1-1 | TRBV7-2 | . | ASSLDGMGYPTF
TRBJ1-1 | TRBV25-1 | . | ASSGKGVTEAF
TRBJ2-3 | TRBV28 | TRBD2 | ASSLRGGVGTDTQY
TRBJ2-7 | TRBV5-1 | . | ASSLGAGYEQY
TRBJ2-5 | TRBV5-4 | . | ASSSLGGEETQY
TRBJ1-2 | TRBV28 | . | ASSLGAGLGGYT
TRBJ2-7 | TRBV10-1 | TRBD1 | ASSAGTGFYEQY
TRBJ2-1 | TRBV4-2 | TRBD1 | ASSQVGSRTGEGNEQF
TRBJ2-1 | TRBV5-1 | TRBD1 | ASSFLRQGVANEQF
TRBJ2-1 | TRBV14 | TRBD1 | ASSPRAGGIQF
TRBJ2-2 | TRBV27 | TRBD2 | ASSSIVAGGGLTGELF
TRBJ1-2 | TRBV6-5 | TRBD1 | ASSYADRVRGYT
TRBJ2-2 | TRBV5-1 | TRBD2 | ASSLAAGGTGELF
TRBJ1-2 | TRBV30 | . | ALRGVDYGYT
TRBJ1-1 | TRBV7-3 | . | ASSLTPGLAF
TRBJ2-3 | TRBV13 | TRBD1 | ASNPRDRGDTQY
TRBJ1-5 | TRBV28 | . | ASSVLRPNSNQPQH
TRBJ2-2 | TRBV10-3 | . | AIGAGTSGPGELF
TRBJ1-5 | TRBV5-1 | . | ASSLGNSNQPQH